These 12 T cell receptor beta chains came from one sample sequenced in a study of blood T cell repertoires in COVID-19. Measured with immunoSEQ multiplex PCR; TCRdb has only the in-frame clones, and not every one. Among about 230,000 clones, about 85% were seen once, and the ten largest hold approximately 0.89%. The sequencing input was peripheral blood. All receptors derive from a man aged 35 to 55 with acute or convalescent COVID-19.

V gene TRBV28 combines with J gene TRBJ1-2; perhaps TRBD1 as D (5 bases). This CDR3 region has 12 residues. V lost 3 bases, J lost 4 bases, and 6 bases lay in between. Looked up from germline, CDR1 is MDHEN and CDR2 is SYDVKM. The CDR3 protein is CASSFDSYGYTF. The CDR3, as DNA: TGTGCCAGCAGTTTTGACAGCTATGGCTACACCTTC.

The V gene is TRBV6-5, the J gene TRBJ1-1, with a weak D call TRBD1 (6 bases). Trimming stripped 5 bases from V and 5 bases from J, with 15 bases between. The CDR3 has 14 amino acids. Germline-derived CDR1 and CDR2 are MNHEY and SVGAGI. CDR3 DNA sequence: TGTGCCAGCAGTCCCGAGGGGGTGTGGACTGAAGCTTTCTTT. Protein sequence: CASSPEGVWTEAFF.

This chain uses TRBV7-2 with TRBJ2-1; 8 nucleotides align to TRBD2. The V segment lost 1 base and the J segment 7 bases; nucleotides outside the gene matches: 6. The germline gives CDR1 SGHTA, CDR2 FQGNSA. The CDR3 is 15 amino acids. The CDR3 sequence is CASSLEGTRQNEQFF. CDR3 bases: TGTGCCAGCAGCTTAGAGGGGACTAGACAAAATGAGCAGTTCTTC.

This clone was counted a few times. The V call is TRBV6-6, the J call TRBJ2-7; D perhaps matches TRBD1 (5 bases). The germline V and J ends were trimmed by 6 bases and 1 base, with 16 bases remaining between them. The CDR3 contains 15 residues. Per the germline V gene, CDR1 is MNHNY and CDR2 is SVGAGI (reference sequence). The CDR3 loop is CASSRPQGSSYEQYF. Written as DNA, the CDR3 is TGTGCCAGCAGCCGCCCCCAGGGATCATCCTACGAGCAGTACTTC.

The chain carries TRBV6-5 and TRBJ2-1; D may be TRBD2 (6 bases). This CDR3 has 13 residues. Trimming cost V 8 bases and J 4 bases, with 12 bases left between them. The germline V gene has CDR1 MNHEY and CDR2 SVGAGI. CDR3 sequence: CASLPAGYNEQFF. The DNA for the CDR3 is TGTGCCAGCCTTCCGGCGGGATACAATGAGCAGTTCTTC.

The sample holds one count of this clone. This chain joins TRBV19 and TRBJ1-1, with D perhaps TRBD1 (6 bases). Germline-derived CDR1 and CDR2 are LNHDA and SQIVND (reference sequence). This CDR3 contains 16 residues. With 7 bases removed from V and 2 bases from J, the gap between germline ends came to 20 bases. The CDR3 bases are TGTGCCAGTACTCTAATGGGGGAACAGGGAAACACTGAAGCTTTCTTT. Its translation: CASTLMGEQGNTEAFF. The whole variable domain, filled in from reference TRBV19 and TRBJ1-1, reads DGGITQSPKYLFRKEGQNVTLSCEQNLNHDAMYWYRQDPGQGLRLIYYSQIVNDFQKGDIAEGYSVSREKKESFPLTVTSAQKNPTAFYLCASTLMGEQGNTEAFFGQGTRLTVV.

Turning to this clone: Other nucleotide sequences from this sample produce the same CDR3. The V call is TRBV5-1, the J call TRBJ2-2, with D possibly being TRBD2 (5 bases). Germline-derived CDR1 and CDR2 are SGHRS and YFSETQ. The CDR3 has 13 residues. V lost 0 bases, J lost 5 bases, and 5 bases lay in between. The CDR3 spells CASSLAGTGELFF. The CDR3 coding sequence is TGCGCCAGCAGCTTGGCGGGGACCGGGGAGCTGTTTTTT.

This chain joins TRBV19 and TRBJ1-4; D is uncertain. V was clipped by 3 bases and J by 7 bases, with 12 bases between them. CDR1 LNHDA and CDR2 SQIVND come from the germline V gene (reference sequence). CDR3 length: 14 residues. The CDR3 reads CASSISGLREKLFF. CDR3 sequence (DNA): TGTGCCAGTAGTATTTCCGGACTCCGTGAAAAACTGTTTTTT.

This clone showed up just once. J is TRBJ1-5 and V is TRBV6-5; D is unclear. There are 12 residues in the CDR3. From germline, CDR1 is MNHEY and CDR2 SVGAGI. V shed 10 bases and J shed 4 bases, with 11 bases lying between them. DNA of the CDR3: TGTGCCACCCGCGGGCCTAATCAGCCCCAGCATTTT. Translated, it gives CATRGPNQPQHF.

The CDR3 loop reads CASSWTSGVKETQYF. CDR3 coding DNA: TGTGCCAGCAGTTGGACTAGCGGGGTAAAAGAGACCCAGTACTTC. The chain is built from TRBV6-5 and TRBJ2-5, with 12 bases matching TRBD2. The germline gives CDR1 MNHEY, CDR2 SVGAGI. CDR3 length: 15 amino acids. V lost 4 bases and J lost 3; bases outside the gene matches: 3.

The chain uses TRBV28 and TRBJ2-5; 11 nucleotides align to TRBD2. CDR1 and CDR2 (germline): MDHEN, SYDVKM. Trimming removed 5 bases from V and 3 bases from J; junction bases left unmatched: 2. This CDR3 contains 14 residues. The CDR3, as DNA: TGTGCCAGCAGTCTAGCGGGGGGCGAAGAGACCCAGTACTTC. This encodes CASSLAGGEETQYF.

J is TRBJ1-2 and V is TRBV9, with D tentatively TRBD1 (6 bases). The CDR3 is 14 residues long. Trimming shortened V by 0 bases and J by 4 bases, and 10 bases separated the two germline ends. CDR1 is SGDLS and CDR2 is YYNGEE in the germline V gene. CDR3 coding DNA: TGTGCCAGCAGCGTAGTCGGGGGGCCCTATGGCTACACCTTC. It is translated as CASSVVGGPYGYTF. The complete variable domain, with remaining parts taken from reference TRBV9 and TRBJ1-2, reads DSGVTQTPKHLITATGQRVTLRCSPRSGDLSVYWYQQSLDQGLQFLIQYYNGEERAKGNILERFSAQQFPDLHSELNLSSLELGDSALYFCASSVVGGPYGYTFGSGTRLTVV.